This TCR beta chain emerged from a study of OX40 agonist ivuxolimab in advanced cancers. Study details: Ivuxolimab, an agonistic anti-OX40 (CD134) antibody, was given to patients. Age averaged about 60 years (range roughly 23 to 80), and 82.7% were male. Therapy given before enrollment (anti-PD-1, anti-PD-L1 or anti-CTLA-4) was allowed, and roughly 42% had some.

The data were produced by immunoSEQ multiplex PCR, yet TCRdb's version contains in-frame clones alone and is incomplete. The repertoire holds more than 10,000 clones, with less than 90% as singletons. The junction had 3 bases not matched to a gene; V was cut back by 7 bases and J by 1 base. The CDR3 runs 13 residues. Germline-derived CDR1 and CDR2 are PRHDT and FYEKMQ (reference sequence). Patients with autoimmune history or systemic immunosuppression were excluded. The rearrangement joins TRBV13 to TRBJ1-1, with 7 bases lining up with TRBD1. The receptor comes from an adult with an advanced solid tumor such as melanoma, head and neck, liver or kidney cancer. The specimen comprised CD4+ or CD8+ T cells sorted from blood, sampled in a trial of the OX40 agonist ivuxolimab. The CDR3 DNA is TGTGCCAGCATACGACAGGGGAACACTGAAGCTTTCTTT. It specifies CASIRQGNTEAFF. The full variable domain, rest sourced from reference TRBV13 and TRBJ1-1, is AAGVIQSPRHLIKEKRETATLKCYPIPRHDTVYWYQQGPGQDPQFLISFYEKMQSDKGSIPDRFSAQQFSDYHSELNMSSLELGDSALYFCASIRQGNTEAFFGQGTRLTVV.